These T cell receptor beta chains were read from a single sample in a study of CD8+CD57+ T cells in acquired aplastic anemia. TCRdb re-derived calls from the reads in MiXCR, one entry per CDR3 protein. The data hold 450,000 to 600,000 distinct CDR3 sequences, with roughly 34% observed a single time. The sample taken for sequencing was sorted CD4+, CD8+, or CD8+CD57+ T cells (not recorded which) from PBMCs. The receptors were gathered from a human donor with aplastic anemia. Both conserved end residues are trimmed from each CDR3.

>TRBV20-1|11|TRBJ2-5
SAEQGARETQY
>TRBV6-5|12|TRBJ1-2
ASSYSTGDYGYT
>TRBV7-2|13|TRBJ1-5
ASSSSGMADQPQH
>TRBV20-1|15|TRBJ2-1
SAPHTRSPTRDNEQF
>TRBV25-1|12|TRBJ1-4
ASSELSGNEKLF
>TRBV2|12|TRBJ1-2
AISLLGQNYGYT
>TRBV2|12|TRBJ2-3
VSRRQHRADTQY
>TRBV19|13|TRBJ1-5
ASSIARGLGQPQH
>TRBV7-2|11|TRBJ2-7
ASSTIGGYEQY
>TRBV9|14|TRBJ1-2
ASSAAGTLPNYGYT
>TRBV2|13|TRBJ1-5
ASSERGDYNQPQH
>TRBV4-2|14|TRBJ2-1
ASSEYRARSYNEQF
>TRBV6-5|12|TRBJ2-5
ASSYQGGEKTQY
>TRBV7-2|11|TRBJ2-5
ASSDGGGLPQY
>TRBV15|14|TRBJ1-2
ATSRDVDRDRAQHT
>TRBV12-3/TRBV12-4|14|TRBJ2-7
ASSPLAGGDLDEQY
>TRBV7-8|15|TRBJ2-7
ASRQVVLGQGTYEQY
>TRBV4-3|11|TRBJ1-1
ASSQDMTTEAF
>TRBV5-6|13|TRBJ1-1
ASSLPGGEDTEAF
>TRBV2|12|TRBJ1-2
ASSEASGSDGYT
>TRBV12-3/TRBV12-4|13|TRBJ1-5
ASSPKGTTNQPQH
>TRBV5-1|13|TRBJ1-1
ASSLGHMTSTEAF
>TRBV7-9|13|TRBJ1-6
ASSLSRGTGAPLH
>TRBV13|12|TRBJ2-5
ASSQGPIQETQY
>TRBV15|12|TRBJ1-3
ATSAGTFGNTIY
>TRBV25-1|12|TRBJ2-2
ASSSNLNTGELF
>TRBV5-5|14|TRBJ2-7
ASSLWRLAGGKEQY
>TRBV30|8|TRBJ1-2
AWGQEGYT
>TRBV3-1|11|TRBJ2-7
ASSHGPGVEQY
>TRBV9|15|TRBJ2-3
ASTKGGGFGDYDTQY
>TRBV7-2|11|TRBJ2-5
ASSSGLLKTQY
>TRBV3-1|15|TRBJ2-7
ASSPTSGGLFPYEQY
>TRBV10-3|14|TRBJ2-2
ASSAWTSGTAGELF
>TRBV4-2|12|TRBJ1-3
ASSHEDSGNTIY
>TRBV25-1|13|TRBJ2-7
ASTPSGGSFYEQY
>TRBV20-1|12|TRBJ1-1
SARDNRGSTEAF
>TRBV24-1|12|TRBJ2-1
ATSALPGLKEQF